The 21 T cell receptor beta chains below come from one sample, sequenced in a study of CD8+ T cells in alopecia areata. The sample's treatment: oral pan-JAK inhibitor, 5-10 mg twice daily. Isolated RNA was reverse transcribed into cDNA used as the sequencing template. Some clones are missing from TCRdb's copy, which holds only in-frame ones; the method was immunoSEQ multiplex PCR. The sample carries a few hundred thousand clones, around two fifths recorded once. The sequences come from CD4+ T cells sorted from blood, collected around week 31, from a patient treated with tofacitinib. These receptors were taken from a human donor with alopecia areata.

The sample holds a few counts of this clone. The V gene is TRBV18, the J gene TRBJ1-6, with TRBD1 matching 9 bases. Trimming at V came to 6 bases and at J to 5 bases, leaving 8 bases not matched to a gene. The CDR3 loop spans 16 amino acids. Germline-derived CDR1 and CDR2 are KGHSH and LQKENI. The CDR3 bases are TGTGCCAGCTCGCGGGGACAGGGCTCAAATAATTCACCCCTCCACTTT. This codes for CASSRGQGSNNSPLHF.

There are a few counts of this clone. The chain recombines TRBV5-1 with TRBJ2-7; D possibly uses TRBD1 or TRBD2 (5 bases each). Per the germline V gene, CDR1 is SGHRS and CDR2 is YFSETQ. This CDR3 comprises 17 residues. Deletions cut 4 bases from V and 2 bases from J, with 22 bases between. DNA of the CDR3: TGCGCCAGCAGCCGGACCTCCGGGGTTCTGGACACCTACGAGCAGTACTTC. This codes for CASSRTSGVLDTYEQYF.

As concerns this clone: Other nucleotide sequences from this sample produce the same CDR3. The rearrangement uses TRBV29-1 and TRBJ1-1; D unresolved. The CDR3 sequence is 13 residues long. V was shortened by 1 base and J by 0 bases, with 6 bases between the two germline ends. Germline V lookup: CDR1 SQVTM, CDR2 ANQGSEA. The CDR3 sequence: CSVEGRLNTEAFF. For the CDR3, the DNA is TGCAGCGTTGAAGGACGGCTGAACACTGAAGCTTTCTTT.

This clone was counted many times. The chain links TRBV7-8 to TRBJ2-3; D is undetermined. This CDR3 comprises 12 residues. CDR1 and CDR2 from the germline V gene are SGHVS and FQNEAQ. V was trimmed by 5 bases and J by 4 bases, leaving 7 bases between them. CDR3 bases: TGTGCCAGCAGCCCACCGTCAGATACGCAGTATTTT. It specifies CASSPPSDTQYF.

The V call is TRBV4-1, the J call TRBJ1-6, with D hard to call. The V gene lost 1 base and the J gene lost 0 bases, with 25 bases spanning the gap. CDR3 length equals 22 residues. The germline V gene has CDR1 MGHRA and CDR2 YSYEKL. CDR3 sequence reads: CASSQGLQWSSSTRSYNSPLHF. The CDR3 DNA reads as TGCGCCAGCAGCCAAGGCCTTCAATGGAGCAGCTCTACCCGCTCCTATAATTCACCCCTCCACTTT.

The rearrangement joins TRBV18 to TRBJ1-2, with 8 bases lining up with TRBD1. J lost 11 bases, V lost 3 bases, and 14 bases had no gene match. In germline, CDR1 is KGHSH, CDR2 LQKENI. This CDR3 has 15 amino acids. DNA for the CDR3: TGTGCCAGCTCACCTATCACCGGACAGGGCAGCGGGTACACCTTC. The encoded protein is CASSPITGQGSGYTF.

This clone occurred once. The rearrangement joins TRBV14 to TRBJ1-1; no definite D call. CDR1 is SGHDN and CDR2 is FVKESK in the germline V gene. CDR3 size: 13 residues. The V end was cut by 0 bases, the J end by 4 bases, with 6 bases between. The chain's CDR3 is CASSQEDRTEAFF. As DNA, the CDR3 is TGTGCCAGCAGCCAAGAGGACCGCACTGAAGCTTTCTTT.

The chain has TRBV11-2 and TRBJ2-1; TRBD2 matches 8 bases. The CDR3 spans 16 residues. With 6 bases clipped from V and 2 bases from J, the junction kept 9 bases outside the gene matches. Germline CDR1 is SGHAT and CDR2 is FQNNGV. CDR3 sequence (DNA): TGTGCCAGCAGGGACCTAGCGGGCCATCCCTACAATGAGCAGTTCTTC. Translation gives CASRDLAGHPYNEQFF.

V usage is TRBV15 and J usage is TRBJ1-5, with unresolved D. The CDR3 totals 13 residues. The germline V and J ends were trimmed by 0 bases and 6 bases, with 6 bases remaining between them. The germline gives CDR1 LNHNV, CDR2 YYDKDF (reference sequence). The DNA of the CDR3 is TGTGCCACCAGCAGAGACGCCGGTCAGCCCCAGCATTTT. Translating it yields CATSRDAGQPQHF.

This clone was seen a few times. J is TRBJ1-3 and V is TRBV27; TRBD1 aligns across 8 bases. The J segment lost 4 bases and the V segment lost 5 bases, leaving 7 bases of the junction unmatched. Germline V gene data show CDR1 as MNHEY and CDR2 as SMNVEV (reference sequence). The CDR3 loop spans 15 amino acids. The CDR3 coding sequence is TGTGCCAGCAGTCCACTCGGGACAGGAGGAAACACCATATATTTT. It yields the protein CASSPLGTGGNTIYF.

This clone was counted between two and nine times. Other DNA variants within this sample encode the same CDR3. The V call is TRBV30, the J call TRBJ1-1, with a tentative D call TRBD1 (6 bases). Germline V gene lookup returns CDR1 GTSNPN and CDR2 SVGIG (reference sequence). V dropped 5 bases and J dropped 1 base, with 11 bases sitting between them. The CDR3 length is 13 residues. This chain's CDR3 is CAWEDRPNTEAFF. Written as DNA, the CDR3 is TGTGCCTGGGAGGACAGACCGAACACTGAAGCTTTCTTT.

In the case of this clone: Within the sample, other DNA sequences also encode this same CDR3. CDR3 sequence reads: CASSLAGAEQYF. The DNA for the CDR3 is TGCGCCAGCAGCTTGGCGGGGGCCGAGCAGTACTTC. The chain joins TRBV5-1 to TRBJ2-7, with D perhaps matching TRBD1 or TRBD2 (6 bases each). The CDR3 spans 12 residues. Per the germline V gene, CDR1 is SGHRS and CDR2 is YFSETQ. Between the trimmed V and J ends, which lost 0 bases and 6 bases, there was a span of 7 bases.

The chain carries TRBV5-4 and TRBJ2-1, with TRBD2 identical over 7 bases. Trimming at V came to 0 bases and at J to 5 bases, leaving 8 bases not matched to a gene. CDR1 and CDR2 from the germline V gene are SGHNT and YYREEE (reference sequence). The CDR3 length is 16 residues. CDR3 nucleotides: TGTGCCAGCAGCTTGGGAACCGGGACTACAGACAATGAGCAGTTCTTC. Translating gives CASSLGTGTTDNEQFF.

This clone was counted between two and nine times. This chain uses TRBV30 with TRBJ2-1; TRBD1 agrees at 9 bases. The ends lost 2 bases at V and 7 bases at J; junction bases unmatched: 6. This CDR3 is 14 amino acids long. From germline, CDR1 is GTSNPN and CDR2 SVGIG (reference sequence). CDR3: CAWSRGQGWNEQFF. CDR3 sequence (DNA): TGTGCCTGGAGTCGCGGACAGGGGTGGAATGAGCAGTTCTTC.

This clone was detected once. The chain links TRBV5-4 to TRBJ1-6, with D perhaps TRBD1 (6 bases). The CDR3 runs 14 residues. Trimming took off 2 bases at V and 14 bases at J, with 17 bases between the two ends. CDR1 is SGHNT, CDR2 YYREEE, per germline (reference sequence). CDR3 sequence reads: CASSFWAGEGSLHF. The CDR3 coding sequence is TGTGCCAGCAGCTTCTGGGCAGGGGAGGGGTCCCTCCACTTT.

This clone has just a few counts. The chain carries TRBV5-4 and TRBJ2-1; TRBD2 matches at 10 bases. Germline trimming cut 0 bases from V and 8 bases from J; bases unmatched to any gene: 11. Germline V gene lookup returns CDR1 SGHNT and CDR2 YYREEE (reference sequence). CDR3 length: 17 amino acids. The CDR3 DNA reads as TGTGCCAGCAGCTTGGGCCCTAGCGGGAGCTTGGGCCATGAGCAGTTCTTC. Its protein is CASSLGPSGSLGHEQFF.

This clone was detected a few times. Within the sample, other DNA sequences also encode this same CDR3. The chain has TRBV30 and TRBJ1-1, with TRBD1 matching over 7 bases. Germline trimming cut 3 bases from V and 2 bases from J; bases unmatched to any gene: 3. Per germline, CDR1 GTSNPN and CDR2 SVGIG (reference sequence). The CDR3 runs to 13 residues. CDR3 DNA sequence: TGTGCCTGGAGGACAGGGCCCAACACTGAAGCTTTCTTT. Its translation: CAWRTGPNTEAFF.

V gene TRBV7-3 combines with J gene TRBJ2-7; possibly TRBD2 for D (6 bases). The CDR3 contains 15 residues. Per the germline V gene, CDR1 is SGHTA and CDR2 is FQGTGA. The germline V and J ends were trimmed by 1 base and 3 bases, with 13 bases remaining between them. The CDR3 nucleotides are TGTGCCAGCAGCTTAAACGGTGGGGGAGGCTACGAGCAGTACTTC. Its translation is CASSLNGGGGYEQYF.

The chain recombines TRBV29-1 with TRBJ1-1; D possibly corresponds to TRBD1 (5 bases). The CDR3 covers 13 residues. V lost 5 bases and J 11 bases, leaving 21 bases between the germline ends. CDR1 is SQVTM, CDR2 ANQGSEA, per germline. The DNA of the CDR3 is TGCAGCGTTCGAGGGACCGGGGGGAGTTGGGCTTTCTTT. This sequence encodes CSVRGTGGSWAFF.

This clone appeared a few times. The chain carries TRBV6-5 and TRBJ1-2, with D perhaps TRBD1 (6 bases). Looked up from germline, CDR1 is MNHEY and CDR2 is SVGAGI. V lost 5 bases and J lost 0, with 10 bases in between. This CDR3 has 14 amino acids. For the CDR3, the DNA is TGTGCCAGCAGTGGGGGCCTAGCTAACTATGGCTACACCTTC. Encoded protein: CASSGGLANYGYTF.

The genes are TRBV11-1 and TRBJ2-1; D is undetermined. Germline V gives CDR1 SGHAT, CDR2 FQDESV (reference sequence). Trimming cost V 4 bases and J 5 bases, with 9 bases left between them. The CDR3 spans 13 residues. Here the CDR3 reads CASSSRPHNEQFF. CDR3 coding DNA: TGTGCCAGCAGCTCCCGTCCCCACAATGAGCAGTTCTTC.